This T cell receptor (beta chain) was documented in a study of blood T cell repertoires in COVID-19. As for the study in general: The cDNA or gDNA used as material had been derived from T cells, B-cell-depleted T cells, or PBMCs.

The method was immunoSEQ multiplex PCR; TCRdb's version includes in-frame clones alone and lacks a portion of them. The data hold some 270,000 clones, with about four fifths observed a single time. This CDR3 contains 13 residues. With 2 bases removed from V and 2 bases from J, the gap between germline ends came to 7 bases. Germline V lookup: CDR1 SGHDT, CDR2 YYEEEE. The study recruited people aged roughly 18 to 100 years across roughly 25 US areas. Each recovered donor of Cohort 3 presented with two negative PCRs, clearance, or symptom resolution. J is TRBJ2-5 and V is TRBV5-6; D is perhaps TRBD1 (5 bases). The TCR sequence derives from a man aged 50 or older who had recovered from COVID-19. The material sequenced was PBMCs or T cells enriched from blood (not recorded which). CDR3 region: CASSFQGQETQYF. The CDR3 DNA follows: TGTGCCAGCAGCTTTCAGGGTCAAGAGACCCAGTACTTC.